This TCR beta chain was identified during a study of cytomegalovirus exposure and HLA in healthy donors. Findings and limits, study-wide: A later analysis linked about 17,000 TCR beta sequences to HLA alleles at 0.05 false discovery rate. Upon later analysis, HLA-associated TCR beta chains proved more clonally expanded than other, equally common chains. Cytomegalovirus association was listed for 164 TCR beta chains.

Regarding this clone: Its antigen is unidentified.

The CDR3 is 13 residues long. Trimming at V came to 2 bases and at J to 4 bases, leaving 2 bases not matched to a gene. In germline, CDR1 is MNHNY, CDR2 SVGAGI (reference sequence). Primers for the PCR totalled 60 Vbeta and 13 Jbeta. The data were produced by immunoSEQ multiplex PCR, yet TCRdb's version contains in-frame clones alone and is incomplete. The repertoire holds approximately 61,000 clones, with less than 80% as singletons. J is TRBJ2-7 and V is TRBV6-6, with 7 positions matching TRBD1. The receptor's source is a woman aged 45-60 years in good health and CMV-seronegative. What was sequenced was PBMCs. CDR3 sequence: CASSYGTVYEQYF. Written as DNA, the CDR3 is TGTGCCAGCAGTTACGGGACAGTTTACGAGCAGTACTTC.